The 15 T cell receptor beta chains presented below share a single source sample, sequenced in a study of vaccination effects on CD4 cells after COVID-19. TCRdb's copy holds only in-frame clones and misses some; the assay was immunoSEQ multiplex PCR. The table includes tens of thousands of clones, about 77% detected once. Expansion of antigen-specific CD4+ T cells with viral peptide pools was carried out by the ViraFEST assay before sequencing. With approximately ten days of culture completed, CD4+ T cells were isolated. The person was diagnosed with PCR-confirmed SARS-CoV-2 infection between March and December 2020. Antigens of these TCRs are unknown. The source was CD4+ T cells from PBMCs cultured with HIV peptides, collected before COVID-19 vaccination. Described subset: HIV-1 Nef peptide pool negative control/reference culture. The receptor source for this set is a human donor who had a prior SARS-CoV-2 infection.

V usage is TRBV11-2 and J usage is TRBJ1-5; D remains ambiguous. Trimming left V 4 bases short and J 4 bases short, with 2 bases between. CDR3 size: 11 residues. The germline CDR1 and CDR2 sequences are SGHAT and FQNNGV. The CDR3 sequence is CASSSNQPQHF. Here the CDR3 DNA reads TGTGCCAGCAGCTCGAATCAGCCCCAGCATTTT.

This clone was seen a handful of times. J is TRBJ2-3 and V is TRBV5-4, with 8 nucleotides matching TRBD2. V lost 4 bases, J lost 7 bases, and 8 bases stayed unmatched. The CDR3 has 14 amino acids. Looked up from germline, CDR1 is SGHNT and CDR2 is YYREEE (reference sequence). As DNA, the CDR3 is TGTGCCAGCAGCGGGTCGAGCGGGAGCTATACGCAGTATTTT. Encoded protein: CASSGSSGSYTQYF.

The chain couples TRBV4-2 to TRBJ2-3, with D perhaps being TRBD1 or TRBD2 (5 bases each). CDR3 length equals 15 residues. Germline lookup yields CDR1 LGHNA and CDR2 YNFKEQ. The ends were cut back, 2 bases at V and 4 bases at J, with 13 bases in the middle. The CDR3 coding sequence is TGTGCCAGCAGCCAACGGGACCAGACAGCAGATACGCAGTATTTT. The encoded protein is CASSQRDQTADTQYF.

The rearrangement joins TRBV9 to TRBJ2-3; D is uncertain. This CDR3 has 15 residues. Germline CDR1 reads SGDLS; CDR2 reads YYNGEE. V lost 5 bases to trimming and J lost 2 bases, with 15 bases between them. The CDR3 coding sequence is TGTGCCAGCAGTTTGCCATCGTTACCCACAGATACGCAGTATTTT. It encodes CASSLPSLPTDTQYF.

V is TRBV13 and J is TRBJ2-5, with D tentatively TRBD2 (7 bases). There are 14 residues in the CDR3. CDR1 PRHDT and CDR2 FYEKMQ come from the germline V gene (reference sequence). Deletions cut 5 bases from V and 5 bases from J, with 15 bases between. CDR3 coding DNA: TGTGCCAGCAGCGAGGGGGGGACACCTGAGACCCAGTACTTC. This sequence encodes CASSEGGTPETQYF. The full variable domain, its missing parts supplied by reference TRBV13 and TRBJ2-5, is AAGVIQSPRHLIKEKRETATLKCYPIPRHDTVYWYQQGPGQDPQFLISFYEKMQSDKGSIPDRFSAQQFSDYHSELNMSSLELGDSALYFCASSEGGTPETQYFGPGTRLLVL.

The chain recombines TRBV10-3 with TRBJ1-2; 12 bases align to TRBD1. Germline CDR1 reads ENHRY; CDR2 reads SYGVKD. CDR3 length equals 17 residues. V lost 9 bases, J lost 9 bases, and 20 bases stayed unmatched. This CDR3 is CAIAWPGQGALIPSYTF. The DNA for the CDR3 is TGTGCCATTGCTTGGCCGGGACAGGGGGCCCTAATCCCGAGCTACACCTTC.

The rearrangement joins TRBV12-3 or TRBV12-4 to TRBJ2-3, with D maybe TRBD1 (6 bases). The length of the CDR3 is 12 residues. Trimming left V 11 bases short and J 2 bases short, with 11 bases between. This chain's CDR3 is CASAGATDTQYF. CDR3 DNA: TGTGCCTCTGCAGGGGCCACAGATACGCAGTATTTT.

V usage is TRBV5-1 and J usage is TRBJ1-5, with 8 bases lining up with TRBD1. CDR3 size: 14 residues. The V gene end was trimmed by 0 bases and the J gene end by 5 bases; junction bases not matched to a gene: 1. Germline V lookup: CDR1 SGHRS, CDR2 YFSETQ. The CDR3 is CASSLEGQDQPQHF. CDR3 DNA: TGCGCCAGCAGCTTGGAGGGACAGGATCAGCCCCAGCATTTT.

The gene calls are TRBV6-5 and TRBJ1-4; 7 bases match TRBD1. In germline, CDR1 is MNHEY, CDR2 SVGAGI. CDR3 length equals 14 residues. Germline trimming cut 2 bases from V and 10 bases from J; bases unmatched to any gene: 7. This CDR3 reads CASSYGGAGGKLFF. The CDR3 DNA follows: TGTGCCAGCAGTTACGGTGGGGCAGGGGGAAAACTGTTTTTT.

The chain has TRBV2 and TRBJ1-6; maybe TRBD1 (6 bases). Germline CDR1 is SNHLY and CDR2 is FYNNEI. V was clipped by 6 bases and J by 10 bases, with 22 bases between them. The CDR3 contains 16 residues. CDR3 in amino acids: CASRDRLRSDGSPLHF. In DNA form, the CDR3 reads TGTGCCAGCAGGGACAGATTAAGGTCTGACGGATCACCCCTCCACTTT.

CDR3 bases: TGTGCCAGCAGTTACAGGGCGTACAATGAGCAGTTCTTC. Translated: CASSYRAYNEQFF. The genes are TRBV5-6 and TRBJ2-1; D perhaps matches TRBD1 (6 bases). The CDR3 runs to 13 residues. Germline V lookup: CDR1 SGHDT, CDR2 YYEEEE. V was shortened by 5 bases and J by 4 bases, with 10 bases between the two germline ends.

This clone was picked up a small number of times. J is TRBJ1-1 and V is TRBV6-1; D unclear. From germline, CDR1 is MNHNS and CDR2 SASEGT. The V and J ends lost 2 bases and 1 base respectively, with 5 bases between them. The CDR3 spans 13 residues. The CDR3 region is CASSERENTEAFF. The CDR3 DNA is TGTGCCAGCAGTGAAAGGGAGAACACTGAAGCTTTCTTT.

J is TRBJ2-1 and V is TRBV10-3, with D unclear. This CDR3 is built from 14 residues. V shed 4 bases and J shed 4 bases, with 11 bases lying between them. CDR1 and CDR2 from the germline V gene are ENHRY and SYGVKD. This CDR3 reads CAISVSTAYNEQFF. The CDR3 DNA reads as TGTGCCATCAGTGTGAGTACAGCATACAATGAGCAGTTCTTC.

This chain uses TRBV5-1 with TRBJ1-1; D ambiguous. This CDR3 region has 14 residues. CDR1 is SGHRS, CDR2 YFSETQ, per germline. The V end was cut by 0 bases, the J end by 4 bases, with 10 bases between. The CDR3 bases are TGCGCCAGCAGCTTGGCCATGGGTCTCACTGAAGCTTTCTTT. This encodes CASSLAMGLTEAFF.

This chain joins TRBV3-1 (or the pseudogene TRBV3-2) and TRBJ2-3; perhaps TRBD2 as D (5 bases). Germline-derived CDR1 and CDR2 are LGHDT and YNNKEL (reference sequence). Trimming removed 3 bases from V and 5 bases from J, with 6 bases in between. This CDR3 contains 12 residues. The CDR3 sequence: CASSHSGDTQYF. The CDR3 DNA follows: TGTGCCAGCAGCCACAGCGGAGATACGCAGTATTTT.